The entry below gives a single TCR beta chain sequence along with its context. The antigen is unknown. The data belong to a study of OX40 agonist ivuxolimab in advanced cancers. Looking at the study overall: In three patients, partial responses were observed, one with hepatocellular carcinoma and two with cutaneous melanoma. Findings and limits, study-wide: CD8+ T cells showed, on average, more clonal expansion than CD4+ cells. Antigen specificity remained undetermined for the expanded peripheral T cells.

Method: immunoSEQ multiplex PCR; TCRdb's copy keeps in-frame clones and lacks some. The sample shows 9,500 to 10,000 clones, roughly nine tenths of them seen only once. The sequencing here drew on CD4+ or CD8+ T cells sorted from blood, taken in a trial of the OX40 agonist ivuxolimab. This TCR was sampled from an adult with an advanced solid tumor such as melanoma, head and neck, liver or kidney cancer.

The DNA for the CDR3 is TGTGCCACCTACATTCGAGGGGGGAGAAGCAACAATGAGCAGTTCTTC. Protein: CATYIRGGRSNNEQFF. The chain recombines TRBV28 with TRBJ2-1, with D perhaps being TRBD1 or TRBD2 (6 bases each). Germline V gene sequence: CDR1 MDHEN, CDR2 SYDVKM. V lost 10 bases and J 5 bases, leaving 24 bases between the germline ends. The CDR3 extends over 16 amino acids.